These 27 T cell receptor beta chains came from one sample sequenced in a study of blood T cell repertoires in COVID-19. The repertoire was sequenced with immunoSEQ multiplex PCR; TCRdb's copy has only in-frame clones and lacks some. The sample has about 350,000 clones, almost 90% seen once. The sample taken for sequencing was peripheral blood. These receptors were taken from a woman in her 70s with COVID-19, enrolled during active disease.

This sequence joins TRBV2 and TRBJ2-3, with 7 bases that match TRBD2. V shed 7 bases and J 2 bases; nucleotides not matched to a gene: 12. Germline CDR1 is SNHLY and CDR2 is FYNNEI. The CDR3 covers 16 residues. For the CDR3, the DNA is TGTGCCAGCACCTGGGGGGGAACAGGAGCCACAGATACGCAGTATTTT. Translated: CASTWGGTGATDTQYF.

CDR3 amino acids: CASSPGGQGSSYEQYF. CDR3 coding DNA: TGCGCCAGCAGCCCGGGGGGACAAGGGAGCTCCTACGAGCAGTACTTC. The chain combines TRBV5-1 with TRBJ2-7; tentatively, D is TRBD2 (7 bases). V dropped 4 bases and J dropped 0 bases, with 17 bases sitting between them. Germline CDR1 is SGHRS and CDR2 is YFSETQ. CDR3 size: 16 residues. The variable domain in full, with the rest retrieved from reference TRBV5-1 and TRBJ2-7, is KAGVTQTPRYLIKTRGQQVTLSCSPISGHRSVSWYQQTPGQGLQFLFEYFSETQRNKGNFPGRFSGRQFSNSRSEMNVSTLELGDSALYLCASSPGGQGSSYEQYFGPGTRLTVT.

The chain couples TRBV11-2 to TRBJ1-2; 9 nucleotides match TRBD1. The CDR3 extends over 14 amino acids. CDR1 SGHAT and CDR2 FQNNGV come from the germline V gene. With V trimmed by 5 bases and J by 4 bases, 5 bases remained unmatched. The CDR3 loop reads CASSQGQGIYGYTF. The CDR3 region has the DNA TGTGCCAGCAGCCAGGGACAGGGAATCTATGGCTACACCTTC.

Concerning this clone: The sample holds other DNA sequences that translate to the same CDR3. This chain uses TRBV5-1 with TRBJ2-7; D gene unclear. V was cut by 4 bases and J by 0 bases, with 5 bases left in between. CDR3 size: 12 residues. Germline CDR1 reads SGHRS; CDR2 reads YFSETQ. The CDR3 DNA follows: TGCGCCAGCAGCCTGAGCTCCTACGAGCAGTACTTC. Amino acids: CASSLSSYEQYF.

V is TRBV10-3 and J is TRBJ1-1; 11 positions match TRBD1. The trim removed 7 bases at V and 0 bases at J, leaving 7 bases unmatched. The germline gives CDR1 ENHRY, CDR2 SYGVKD. This CDR3 has 16 amino acids. The CDR3: CAINDRDRGLNTEAFF. The CDR3 coding sequence is TGTGCCATCAACGACCGGGACAGGGGGTTGAACACTGAAGCTTTCTTT.

On this clone: This specimen includes other DNA sequences encoding the same CDR3. The J gene is TRBJ1-5, the V gene TRBV2, with D tentatively TRBD1 (5 bases). The CDR3 runs 15 residues. CDR1 is SNHLY and CDR2 is FYNNEI in the germline V gene. Deletions cut 2 bases from V and 1 base from J, with 9 bases between. In DNA, the CDR3 is TGTGCCAGCAGTGAAACAGGCGGAAGCAATCAGCCCCAGCATTTT. This translates into CASSETGGSNQPQHF.

The V call is TRBV19, the J call TRBJ1-1, with 9 nucleotides matching TRBD1. Germline V gene data show CDR1 as LNHDA and CDR2 as SQIVND (reference sequence). Trimming took 8 bases from V and 4 from J; bases not matched to a gene: 2. The CDR3 is 12 residues long. This chain's CDR3 is CASDRGGTEAFF. The CDR3 bases are TGTGCCAGTGACAGGGGGGGCACTGAAGCTTTCTTT.

This chain connects TRBV11-2 to TRBJ1-2, with D possibly being TRBD1 (6 bases). V was pared by 5 bases and J by 4 bases, with 14 bases between. Germline-derived CDR1 and CDR2 are SGHAT and FQNNGV. CDR3 length: 14 residues. In DNA, the CDR3 is TGTGCCAGCAGCCAAGCAGAACAGGGCTATGGCTACACCTTC. Its translation: CASSQAEQGYGYTF.

This chain links TRBV10-1 with TRBJ2-7, with 10 bases lining up with TRBD2. This CDR3 is built from 16 residues. V lost 9 bases to trimming and J lost 2 bases; unmatched junction nucleotides: 13. The V gene's germline CDR1 is WNHNN and CDR2 SYGVQD (reference sequence). The CDR3 DNA reads as TGCGCCAGTCCAGGAGGGCGAAGCGGGGGGGCCTACGAGCAGTACTTC. Translation: CASPGGRSGGAYEQYF.

CDR3 sequence: CASSQGDRPGSPLHF. The DNA of the CDR3 is TGTGCCAGCAGCCAAGGGGACAGGCCGGGCTCACCCCTCCACTTT. The V and J genes are TRBV4-2 and TRBJ1-6, with TRBD1 identical over 8 bases. The CDR3 loop spans 15 amino acids. With V trimmed by 1 base and J by 10 bases, 6 bases remained unmatched. Germline V CDR1 and CDR2: LGHNA, YNFKEQ.

The CDR3 DNA reads TGTGCCAGCAGTTTATGGCCTCACAGCTACGAGCAGTACTTC. Protein product: CASSLWPHSYEQYF. The chain links TRBV27 to TRBJ2-7; D remains unclear. The CDR3 extends over 14 amino acids. Trimming took 1 base from V and 3 from J, leaving 10 bases between them. Germline V gene sequence: CDR1 MNHEY, CDR2 SMNVEV (reference sequence).

This rearrangement joins TRBV5-1 to TRBJ1-6, with TRBD1 as a possible D gene (5 bases). V lost 0 bases, J lost 8 bases, and 9 bases lay in between. This CDR3 region has 14 residues. Per germline, CDR1 SGHRS and CDR2 YFSETQ. In DNA, the CDR3 is TGCGCCAGCAGCTTGGAACGCAGGGATTCACCCCTCCACTTT. Its translation: CASSLERRDSPLHF.

The chain employs TRBV7-9 and TRBJ1-5; possible D gene TRBD1, 6 bases. Trimming took off 5 bases at V and 4 bases at J, with 9 bases between the two ends. Germline-derived CDR1 and CDR2 are SEHNR and FQNEAQ (reference sequence). The CDR3 sequence is 13 residues long. CDR3 in DNA: TGTGCCAGCAGCAGAGGGGGAAATCAGCCCCAGCATTTT. Residues: CASSRGGNQPQHF.

The genes are TRBV2 and TRBJ1-1; D unclear. The V end lost 5 bases, the J end lost 2 bases, and 12 bases lay between the germline ends. Germline CDR1 SNHLY, CDR2 FYNNEI. CDR3 length: 14 amino acids. As DNA, the CDR3 is TGTGCCAGCAGTCCCATGGCAGAAAACACTGAAGCTTTCTTT. Its protein is CASSPMAENTEAFF.

The table lists this clone with a count of one. J is TRBJ1-2 and V is TRBV5-1, with D unresolved. The CDR3 sequence is 13 residues long. Trimming cost V 2 bases and J 2 bases, with 7 bases left between them. Germline V CDR1 and CDR2: SGHRS, YFSETQ. The CDR3 DNA follows: TGCGCCAGCAGCTTCGGGGAAAACTATGGCTACACCTTC. Its translation is CASSFGENYGYTF.

The chain recombines TRBV20-1 with TRBJ1-1; D may be TRBD1 (5 bases). Germline loops: CDR1 DFQATT, CDR2 SNEGSKA (reference sequence). Trimming took off 3 bases at V and 1 base at J, with 6 bases between the two ends. This CDR3 contains 12 residues. This CDR3 is CSASRGNTEAFF. CDR3 DNA: TGCAGTGCTAGTAGGGGGAACACTGAAGCTTTCTTT.

The DNA of the CDR3 is TGTGCCAGCTCCTGGACAGGTATGAACACTGAAGCTTTCTTT. Its translation is CASSWTGMNTEAFF. This chain connects TRBV18 to TRBJ1-1; 7 nucleotides align to TRBD1. Trimming at V came to 6 bases and at J to 0 bases, leaving 4 bases not matched to a gene. Germline lookup yields CDR1 KGHSH and CDR2 LQKENI. The CDR3 loop spans 14 amino acids.

The chain combines TRBV7-9 with TRBJ2-1, with D perhaps matching TRBD1 (6 bases). The V end was cut by 2 bases, the J end by 5 bases, with 10 bases between. CDR1 SEHNR and CDR2 FQNEAQ come from the germline V gene (reference sequence). The CDR3 contains 14 residues. The CDR3 DNA follows: TGTGCCAGCAGCTTAAGGGACACCCACAATGAGCAGTTCTTC. Encoded protein: CASSLRDTHNEQFF.

CDR3 sequence: CASSPSAGSYEQYF. The CDR3 DNA sequence: TGTGCCAGCAGTCCCTCGGCAGGCTCCTACGAGCAGTACTTC. V gene TRBV27 combines with J gene TRBJ2-7, with D unresolved. Trimming took off 5 bases at V and 0 bases at J, with 11 bases between the two ends. Germline loops: CDR1 MNHEY, CDR2 SMNVEV (reference sequence). There are 14 residues in the CDR3.

Details on this clone: The junction departs from the called germline gene at one end, perhaps through a read error. The chain recombines TRBV10-3 with TRBJ1-2; D perhaps matches TRBD1 (5 bases). CDR3 length equals 13 residues. Germline loops: CDR1 ENHRY, CDR2 SYGVKD. Here the CDR3 reads CAISETTGYGYTF. DNA of the CDR3: TGTGCTATCAGTGAAACCACAGGTTATGGCTACACCTTC.

The rearrangement links TRBV9 to TRBJ1-2; perhaps TRBD1 as D (6 bases). The germline CDR1 and CDR2 sequences are SGDLS and YYNGEE. Deletions cut 3 bases from V and 6 bases from J, with 15 bases between. The CDR3 consists of 14 residues. This CDR3 is CASSGARGGDGYTF. For the CDR3, the DNA is TGTGCCAGCAGCGGAGCCCGAGGGGGGGATGGCTACACCTTC. The full variable domain, rest sourced from reference TRBV9 and TRBJ1-2, is DSGVTQTPKHLITATGQRVTLRCSPRSGDLSVYWYQQSLDQGLQFLIQYYNGEERAKGNILERFSAQQFPDLHSELNLSSLELGDSALYFCASSGARGGDGYTFGSGTRLTVV.

This chain connects TRBV5-1 to TRBJ2-2, with TRBD2 matching over 12 bases. The CDR3 contains 17 residues. Unmatched junction bases numbered 8, after V lost 4 bases and J lost 4 bases. Germline assignment: CDR1 SGHRS and CDR2 YFSETQ. As DNA, the CDR3 is TGCGCCAGCAGCCTCCCTAGCGGGGGGGCCGGCACCGGGGAGCTGTTTTTT. Protein sequence: CASSLPSGGAGTGELFF.

The chain is built from TRBV6-5 and TRBJ2-1; possibly TRBD1 for D (6 bases). The CDR3 totals 14 residues. V gave up 5 bases and J gave up 3 bases, with 11 bases separating them. The V gene's germline CDR1 is MNHEY and CDR2 SVGAGI. The CDR3 bases are TGTGCCAGCAGTCCCTGGGACAACTACAATGAGCAGTTCTTC. Its translation: CASSPWDNYNEQFF.

A single count supports this clone. The chain couples TRBV6-6 to TRBJ1-1; TRBD1 agrees at 7 bases. Germline assignment: CDR1 MNHNY and CDR2 SVGAGI (reference sequence). There are 15 residues in the CDR3. The J segment lost 1 base and the V segment lost 6 bases, leaving 8 bases of the junction unmatched. The CDR3 sequence: CASRPTGAPNTEAFF. In DNA form, the CDR3 reads TGTGCCAGCAGACCTACAGGGGCCCCGAACACTGAAGCTTTCTTT.

The gene calls are TRBV9 and TRBJ2-1; TRBD2 aligns across 10 bases. This CDR3 is 16 amino acids long. V was clipped by 1 base and J by 4 bases; unmatched bases: 5. Germline V gives CDR1 SGDLS, CDR2 YYNGEE. The CDR3 loop reads CASSVSAGGPYNEQFF. The CDR3 DNA follows: TGTGCCAGCAGCGTATCAGCGGGGGGGCCGTACAATGAGCAGTTCTTC.

The V and J genes are TRBV27 and TRBJ1-2; TRBD1 is a possible D gene (5 bases). Trimming removed 3 bases from V and 8 bases from J, with 16 bases in between. The CDR3 runs 14 residues. Germline V gene data show CDR1 as MNHEY and CDR2 as SMNVEV (reference sequence). The CDR3 here is CASSFRDFMGGYTF. In DNA, the CDR3 is TGTGCCAGCAGTTTTCGGGACTTTATGGGGGGCTACACCTTC.

The chain links TRBV7-9 to TRBJ2-7; possible D gene TRBD1, 7 bases. The V end lost 7 bases, the J end lost 5 bases, and 15 bases lay between the germline ends. The CDR3 contains 13 residues. Germline loops: CDR1 SEHNR, CDR2 FQNEAQ (reference sequence). The CDR3 loop is CASTPGGSHEQYF. DNA of the CDR3: TGTGCCAGCACCCCAGGGGGGTCCCACGAGCAGTACTTC.